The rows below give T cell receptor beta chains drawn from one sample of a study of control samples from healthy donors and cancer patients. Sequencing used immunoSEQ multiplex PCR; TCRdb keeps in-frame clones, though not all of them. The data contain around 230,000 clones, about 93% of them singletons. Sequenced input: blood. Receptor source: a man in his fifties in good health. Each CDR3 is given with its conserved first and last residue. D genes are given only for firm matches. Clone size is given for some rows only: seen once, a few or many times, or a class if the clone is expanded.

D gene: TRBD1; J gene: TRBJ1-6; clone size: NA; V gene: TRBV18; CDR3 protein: CASSPGQGNYSPLHF; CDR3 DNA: TGTGCCAGCTCACCCGGACAGGGTAATTATTCACCCCTCCACTTT
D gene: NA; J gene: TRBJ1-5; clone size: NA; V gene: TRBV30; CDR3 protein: CAWSAARTHSNQPQHF; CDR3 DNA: TGTGCCTGGAGTGCAGCTCGGACCCATAGCAATCAGCCCCAGCATTTT
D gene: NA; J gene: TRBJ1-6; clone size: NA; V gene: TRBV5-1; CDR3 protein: CASSQEGQSGSPLHF; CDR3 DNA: TGCGCCAGCAGCCAAGAGGGACAATCGGGTTCACCCCTCCACTTT
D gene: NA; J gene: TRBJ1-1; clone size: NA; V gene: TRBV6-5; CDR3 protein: CASVGGVNTEAFF; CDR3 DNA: TGTGCCAGCGTTGGGGGTGTCAACACTGAAGCTTTCTTT
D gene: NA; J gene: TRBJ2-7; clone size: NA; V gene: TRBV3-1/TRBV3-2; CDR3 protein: CASSPRVDEQYF; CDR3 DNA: TGTGCCAGCAGTCCCAGGGTCGACGAGCAGTACTTC
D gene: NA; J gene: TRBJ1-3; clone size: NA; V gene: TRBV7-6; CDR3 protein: CASSLATGAGNTIYF; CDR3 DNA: TGTGCCAGCAGCTTAGCAACGGGAGCTGGAAACACCATATATTTT
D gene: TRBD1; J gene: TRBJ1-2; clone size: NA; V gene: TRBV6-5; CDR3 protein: CASSYAGDRGPYTF; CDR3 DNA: TGTGCCAGCAGTTACGCCGGGGACAGGGGTCCCTACACCTTC
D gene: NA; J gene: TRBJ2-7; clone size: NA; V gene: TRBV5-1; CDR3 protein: CASSLEGFDEQYF; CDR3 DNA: TGCGCCAGCAGCCTAGAGGGTTTCGACGAGCAGTACTTC
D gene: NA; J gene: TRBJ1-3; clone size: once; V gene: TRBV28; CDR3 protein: CASSFLSGNTIYF; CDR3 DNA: TGTGCCAGCAGTTTTTTATCTGGAAACACCATATATTTT
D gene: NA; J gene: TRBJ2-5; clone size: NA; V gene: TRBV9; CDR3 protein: CASSVQDGQETQYF; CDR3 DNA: TGTGCCAGCAGCGTACAGGACGGCCAAGAGACCCAGTACTTC
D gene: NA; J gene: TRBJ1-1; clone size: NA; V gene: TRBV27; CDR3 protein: CASSPWEGVKTEAFF; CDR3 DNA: TGTGCCAGCAGTCCCTGGGAGGGGGTAAAGACTGAAGCTTTCTTT
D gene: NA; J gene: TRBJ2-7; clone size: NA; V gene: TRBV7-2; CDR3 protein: CASSSPGPEQYF; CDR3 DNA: TGTGCCAGCAGCTCCCCGGGGCCCGAGCAGTACTTC
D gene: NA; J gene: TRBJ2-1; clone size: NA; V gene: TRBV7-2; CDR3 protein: CASSSETTYNEQFF; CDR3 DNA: TGTGCCAGCAGCAGCGAGACAACCTACAATGAGCAGTTCTTC
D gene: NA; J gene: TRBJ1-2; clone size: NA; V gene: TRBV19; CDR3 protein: CASSMSPGQIYGYTF; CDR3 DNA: TGTGCCAGTAGTATGTCCCCCGGACAGATCTATGGCTACACCTTC
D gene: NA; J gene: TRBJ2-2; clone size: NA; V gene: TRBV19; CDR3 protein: CASSTDYFTGELFF; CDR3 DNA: TGTGCCAGTAGTACCGACTATTTCACCGGGGAGCTGTTTTTT
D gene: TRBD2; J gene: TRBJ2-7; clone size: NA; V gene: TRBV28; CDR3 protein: CASSSPSGREGYEQYF; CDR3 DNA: TGTGCCAGCAGTTCCCCTTCAGGGAGGGAGGGCTACGAGCAGTACTTC
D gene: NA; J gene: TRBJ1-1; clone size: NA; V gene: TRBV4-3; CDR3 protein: CASSQTGNTEAFF; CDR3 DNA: TGCGCCAGCAGCCAGACAGGGAACACTGAAGCTTTCTTT
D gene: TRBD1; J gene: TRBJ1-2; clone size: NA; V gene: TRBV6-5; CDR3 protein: CASINRGMSGYTF; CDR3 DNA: TGTGCCAGCATTAACAGGGGGATGAGCGGCTACACCTTC
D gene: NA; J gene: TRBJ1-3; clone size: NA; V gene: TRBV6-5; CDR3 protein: CASRGLVGNTIYF; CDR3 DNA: TGTGCCAGCAGGGGACTAGTTGGAAACACCATATATTTT
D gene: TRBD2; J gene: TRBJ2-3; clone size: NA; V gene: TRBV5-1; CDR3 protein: CASSLERGGDRTDTQYF; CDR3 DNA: TGCGCCAGCAGCTTGGAACGCGGGGGGGACAGAACAGATACGCAGTATTTT
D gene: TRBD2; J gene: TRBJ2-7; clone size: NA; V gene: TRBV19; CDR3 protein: CASSIGASGGTYEQYF; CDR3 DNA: TGTGCCAGTAGTATAGGGGCTAGCGGGGGAACCTACGAGCAGTACTTC
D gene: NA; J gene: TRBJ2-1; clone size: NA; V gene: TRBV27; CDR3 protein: CASSRSRYNEQFF; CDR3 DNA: TGTGCCAGCAGTCGTTCGAGGTACAATGAGCAGTTCTTC
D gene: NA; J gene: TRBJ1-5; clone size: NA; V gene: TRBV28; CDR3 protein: CASRDNSNQPQHF; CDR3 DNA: TGTGCCAGCAGGGACAATAGCAATCAGCCCCAGCATTTT
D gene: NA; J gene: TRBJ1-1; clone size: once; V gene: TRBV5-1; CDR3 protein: CASSLGQGGYTEAFF; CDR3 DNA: TGCGCCAGCAGCTTGGGGCAGGGCGGGTACACTGAAGCTTTCTTT
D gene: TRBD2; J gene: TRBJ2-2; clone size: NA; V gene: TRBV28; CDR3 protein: CASSSPTSGGGELFF; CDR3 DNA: TGTGCCAGCAGTTCACCCACTAGCGGGGGCGGGGAGCTGTTTTTT
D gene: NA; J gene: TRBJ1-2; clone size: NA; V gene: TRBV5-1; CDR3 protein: CASSLEGTAQGGYTF; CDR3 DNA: TGCGCCAGCAGCTTGGAAGGTACCGCACAAGGAGGCTACACCTTC
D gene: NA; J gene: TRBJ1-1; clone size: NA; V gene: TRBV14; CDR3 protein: CASSQDKARNTEAFF; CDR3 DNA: TGTGCCAGCAGCCAAGATAAGGCCCGTAACACTGAAGCTTTCTTT
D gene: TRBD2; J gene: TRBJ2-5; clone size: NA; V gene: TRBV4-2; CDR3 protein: CASSQDWTSGEETQYF; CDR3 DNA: TGTGCCAGCAGCCAAGATTGGACTAGCGGGGAGGAGACCCAGTACTTC
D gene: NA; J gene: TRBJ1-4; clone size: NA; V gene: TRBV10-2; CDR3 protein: CASSESYGADEKLFF; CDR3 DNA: TGCGCCAGCAGTGAGTCCTACGGGGCGGATGAAAAACTGTTTTTT
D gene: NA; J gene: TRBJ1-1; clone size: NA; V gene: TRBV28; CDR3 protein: CASNIMNTEAFF; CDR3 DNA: TGTGCCAGCAACATTATGAACACTGAAGCTTTCTTT
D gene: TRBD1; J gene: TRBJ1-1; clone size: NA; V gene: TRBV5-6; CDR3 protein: CASNRDRLYTEAFF; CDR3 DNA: TGTGCCAGCAACAGGGACAGACTCTACACTGAAGCTTTCTTT
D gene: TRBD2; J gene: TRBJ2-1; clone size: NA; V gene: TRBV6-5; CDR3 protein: CASSGTSGQDEQFF; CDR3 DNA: TGTGCCAGCAGCGGGACTAGCGGGCAGGATGAGCAGTTCTTC
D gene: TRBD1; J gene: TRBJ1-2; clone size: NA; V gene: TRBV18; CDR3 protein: CASTNRGSNYGYTF; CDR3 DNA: TGTGCCAGCACTAACAGGGGATCCAACTATGGCTACACCTTC
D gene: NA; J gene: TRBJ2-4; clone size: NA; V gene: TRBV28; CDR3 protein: CASSGAGERDKNIQYF; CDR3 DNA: TGTGCCAGCAGTGGGGCAGGGGAGAGGGACAAAAACATTCAGTACTTC
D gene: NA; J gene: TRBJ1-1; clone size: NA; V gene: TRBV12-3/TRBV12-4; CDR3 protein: CASSVDRNTEAFF; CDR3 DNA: TGTGCCAGCAGTGTCGACAGGAACACTGAAGCTTTCTTT
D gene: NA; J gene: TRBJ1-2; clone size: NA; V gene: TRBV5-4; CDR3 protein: CASSPKWDYGYTF; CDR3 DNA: TGTGCCAGCAGCCCTAAATGGGACTATGGCTACACCTTC
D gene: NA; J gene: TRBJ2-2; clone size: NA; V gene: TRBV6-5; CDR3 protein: CASSFSSGELFF; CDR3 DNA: TGTGCCAGCAGTTTTTCTTCCGGGGAGCTGTTTTTT
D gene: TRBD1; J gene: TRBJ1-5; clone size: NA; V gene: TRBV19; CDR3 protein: CASTTGTGIYQPQHF; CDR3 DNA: TGTGCCAGCACGACCGGGACAGGGATCTATCAGCCCCAGCATTTT
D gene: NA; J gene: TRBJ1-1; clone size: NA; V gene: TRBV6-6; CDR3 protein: CASSYRDTEAFF; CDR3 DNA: TGTGCCAGCAGTTACCGGGACACTGAAGCTTTCTTT
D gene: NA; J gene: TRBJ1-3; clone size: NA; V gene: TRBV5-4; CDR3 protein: CASSLGGGGNTIYF; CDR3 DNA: TGTGCCAGCAGCTTGGGCGGGGGTGGAAACACCATATATTTT
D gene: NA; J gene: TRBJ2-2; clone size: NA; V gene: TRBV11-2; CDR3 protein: CASEGSHSAGELFF; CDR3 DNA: TGTGCCAGCGAAGGTTCTCACTCGGCCGGGGAGCTGTTTTTT
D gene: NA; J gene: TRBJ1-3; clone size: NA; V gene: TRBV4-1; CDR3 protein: CASSQGDGTGNTIYF; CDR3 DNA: TGCGCCAGCAGCCAAGGCGACGGGACTGGAAACACCATATATTTT
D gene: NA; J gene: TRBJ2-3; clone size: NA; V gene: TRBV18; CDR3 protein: CASSPLQTTDTQYF; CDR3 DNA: TGTGCCAGCTCACCACTTCAGACAACAGATACGCAGTATTTT
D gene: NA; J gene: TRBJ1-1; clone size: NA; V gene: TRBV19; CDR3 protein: CASSSTGYTEAFF; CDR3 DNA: TGTGCCAGTAGTTCGACAGGTTACACTGAAGCTTTCTTT
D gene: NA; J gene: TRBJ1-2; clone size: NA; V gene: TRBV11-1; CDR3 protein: CASSLGSDSHYGYTF; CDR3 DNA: TGTGCCAGCAGCCTTGGTTCGGACAGCCATTATGGCTACACCTTC
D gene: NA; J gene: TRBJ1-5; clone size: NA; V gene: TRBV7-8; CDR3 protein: CASSPGGGRPQHF; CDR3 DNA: TGTGCCAGCAGCCCTGGTGGGGGGCGGCCCCAGCATTTT